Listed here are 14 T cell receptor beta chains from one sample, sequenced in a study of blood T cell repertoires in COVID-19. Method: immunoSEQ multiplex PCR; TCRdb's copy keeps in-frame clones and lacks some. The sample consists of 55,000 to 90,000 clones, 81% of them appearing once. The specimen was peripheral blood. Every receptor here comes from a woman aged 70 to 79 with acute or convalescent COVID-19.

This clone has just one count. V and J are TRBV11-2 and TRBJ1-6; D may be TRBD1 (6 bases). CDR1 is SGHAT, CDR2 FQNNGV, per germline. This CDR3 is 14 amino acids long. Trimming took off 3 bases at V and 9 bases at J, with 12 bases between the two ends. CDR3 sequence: CASSFPQGSSPLHF. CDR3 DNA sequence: TGTGCCAGCAGCTTCCCTCAGGGGAGTTCACCCCTCCACTTT.

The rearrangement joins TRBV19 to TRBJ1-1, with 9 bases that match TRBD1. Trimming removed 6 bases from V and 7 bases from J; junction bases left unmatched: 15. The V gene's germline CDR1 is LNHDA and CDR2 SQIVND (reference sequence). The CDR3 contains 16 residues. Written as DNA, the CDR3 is TGTGCCAGTAGGCTTCTCCCGGGACAGGGACATTTTGAAGCTTTCTTT. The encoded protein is CASRLLPGQGHFEAFF. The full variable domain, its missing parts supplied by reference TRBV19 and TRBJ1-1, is DGGITQSPKYLFRKEGQNVTLSCEQNLNHDAMYWYRQDPGQGLRLIYYSQIVNDFQKGDIAEGYSVSREKKESFPLTVTSAQKNPTAFYLCASRLLPGQGHFEAFFGQGTRLTVV.

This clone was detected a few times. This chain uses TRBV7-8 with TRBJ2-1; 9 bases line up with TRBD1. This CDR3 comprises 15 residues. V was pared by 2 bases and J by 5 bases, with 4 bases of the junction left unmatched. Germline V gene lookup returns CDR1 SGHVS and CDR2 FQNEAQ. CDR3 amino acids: CASSLRWDRDNEQFF. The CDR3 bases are TGTGCCAGCAGCTTAAGGTGGGACAGGGACAATGAGCAGTTCTTC.

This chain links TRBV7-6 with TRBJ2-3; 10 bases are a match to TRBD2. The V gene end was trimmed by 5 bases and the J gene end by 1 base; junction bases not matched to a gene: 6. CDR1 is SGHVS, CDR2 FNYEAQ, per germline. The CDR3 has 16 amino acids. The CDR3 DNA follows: TGTGCCAGCAGCCACAAGCGGGGGGGCGGCACAGATACGCAGTATTTT. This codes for CASSHKRGGGTDTQYF.

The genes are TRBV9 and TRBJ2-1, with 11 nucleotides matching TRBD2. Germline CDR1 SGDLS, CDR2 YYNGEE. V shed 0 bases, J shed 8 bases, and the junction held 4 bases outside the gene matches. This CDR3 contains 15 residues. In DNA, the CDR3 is TGTGCCAGCAGCGTAGGAATTAGCGGGGGGGATGAGCAGTTCTTC. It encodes CASSVGISGGDEQFF. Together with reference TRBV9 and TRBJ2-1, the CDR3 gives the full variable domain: DSGVTQTPKHLITATGQRVTLRCSPRSGDLSVYWYQQSLDQGLQFLIQYYNGEERAKGNILERFSAQQFPDLHSELNLSSLELGDSALYFCASSVGISGGDEQFFGPGTRLTVL.

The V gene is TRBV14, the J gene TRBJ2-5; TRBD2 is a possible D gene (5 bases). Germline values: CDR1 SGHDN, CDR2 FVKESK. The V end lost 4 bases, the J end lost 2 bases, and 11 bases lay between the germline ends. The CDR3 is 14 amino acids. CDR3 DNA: TGTGCCAGCAGCCCCGGACGGGGTCAAGAGACCCAGTACTTC. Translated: CASSPGRGQETQYF.

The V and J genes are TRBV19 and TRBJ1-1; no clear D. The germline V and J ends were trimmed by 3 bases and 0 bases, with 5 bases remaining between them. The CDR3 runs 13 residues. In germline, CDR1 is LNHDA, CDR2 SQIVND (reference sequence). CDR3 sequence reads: CASSISLNTEAFF. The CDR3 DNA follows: TGTGCCAGTAGTATTTCCTTGAACACTGAAGCTTTCTTT.

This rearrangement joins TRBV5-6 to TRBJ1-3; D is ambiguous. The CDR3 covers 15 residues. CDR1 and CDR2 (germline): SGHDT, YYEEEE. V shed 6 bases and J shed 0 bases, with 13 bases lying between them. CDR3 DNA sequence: TGTGCCAGCACCCTGCGGTTTAGCTCTGGAAACACCATATATTTT. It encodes CASTLRFSSGNTIYF.

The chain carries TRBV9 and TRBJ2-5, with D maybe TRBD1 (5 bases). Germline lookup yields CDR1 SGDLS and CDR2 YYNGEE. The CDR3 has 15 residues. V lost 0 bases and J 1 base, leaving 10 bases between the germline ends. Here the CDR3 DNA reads TGTGCCAGCAGCGTAGATGGACAAAGCCAAGAGACCCAGTACTTC. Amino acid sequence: CASSVDGQSQETQYF. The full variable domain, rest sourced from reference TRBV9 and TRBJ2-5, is DSGVTQTPKHLITATGQRVTLRCSPRSGDLSVYWYQQSLDQGLQFLIQYYNGEERAKGNILERFSAQQFPDLHSELNLSSLELGDSALYFCASSVDGQSQETQYFGPGTRLLVL.

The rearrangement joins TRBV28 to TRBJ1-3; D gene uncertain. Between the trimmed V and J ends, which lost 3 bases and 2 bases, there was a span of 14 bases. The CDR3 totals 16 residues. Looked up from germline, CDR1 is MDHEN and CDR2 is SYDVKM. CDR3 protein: CASSFGTHSPGNTIYF. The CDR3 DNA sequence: TGTGCCAGCAGTTTTGGTACTCACTCCCCTGGAAACACCATATATTTT.

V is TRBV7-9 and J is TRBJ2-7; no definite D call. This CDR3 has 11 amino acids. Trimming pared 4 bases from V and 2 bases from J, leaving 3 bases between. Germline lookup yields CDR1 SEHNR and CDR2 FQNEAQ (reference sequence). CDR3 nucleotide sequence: TGTGCCAGCAGCTCCACCTACGAGCAGTACTTC. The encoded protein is CASSSTYEQYF.

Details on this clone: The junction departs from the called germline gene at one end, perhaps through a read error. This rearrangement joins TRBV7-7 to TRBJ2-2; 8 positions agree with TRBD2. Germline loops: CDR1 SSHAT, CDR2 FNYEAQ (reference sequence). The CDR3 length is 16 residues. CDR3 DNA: TGTGCTAGCAGCCTAGCCGGGGGGGCTAACACCGGGGAGCTGTTTTTT. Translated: CASSLAGGANTGELFF.

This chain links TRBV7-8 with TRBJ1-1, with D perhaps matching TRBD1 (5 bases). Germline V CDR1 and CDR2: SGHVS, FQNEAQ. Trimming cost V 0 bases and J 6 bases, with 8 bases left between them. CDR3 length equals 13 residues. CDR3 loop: CASSLAQTAEAFF. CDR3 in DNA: TGTGCCAGCAGCTTAGCGCAGACAGCTGAAGCTTTCTTT.

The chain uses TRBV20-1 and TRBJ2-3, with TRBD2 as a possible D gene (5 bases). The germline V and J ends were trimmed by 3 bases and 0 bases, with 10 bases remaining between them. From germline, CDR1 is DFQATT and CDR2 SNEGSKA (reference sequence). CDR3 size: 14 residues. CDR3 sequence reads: CSASHSGSTDTQYF. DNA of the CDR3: TGCAGTGCTAGTCACAGCGGAAGCACAGATACGCAGTATTTT.